The 13 T cell receptor beta chains in this list originate from one sample, sequenced in a study of T cell responses to AZD1222 COVID-19 vaccine. TCRdb's table, derived via immunoSEQ multiplex PCR, lists solely in-frame clones and lacks some. The table includes some 54,000 clones, approximately 88% detected once. Here the sequenced sample was peripheral blood, taken on day 0 of AZD1222 vaccination. These receptors were obtained from an adult in good health.

The chain carries TRBV3-1 (or the pseudogene TRBV3-2) and TRBJ2-3; tentatively, D is TRBD1 or TRBD2 (5 bases each). The CDR3 totals 16 residues. Germline CDR1 is LGHDT and CDR2 is YNNKEL (reference sequence). V lost 5 bases and J lost 2, with 17 bases in between. Here the CDR3 reads CASSSRGGANTDTQYF. CDR3 in DNA: TGTGCCAGCAGCTCCCGGGGTGGGGCGAACACAGATACGCAGTATTTT.

The chain links TRBV5-1 to TRBJ2-1; 9 nucleotides align to TRBD2. V trimming: 8 bases; J trimming: 6 bases; junction bases outside the gene matches: 6. The germline V gene has CDR1 SGHRS and CDR2 YFSETQ. This CDR3 region has 13 residues. The CDR3 region has the DNA TGCGCCAGTTGGTTTAGCGGGGGCAATGAGCAGTTCTTC. Amino acids: CASWFSGGNEQFF. The full variable domain, with the rest looked up from reference TRBV5-1 and TRBJ2-1, is KAGVTQTPRYLIKTRGQQVTLSCSPISGHRSVSWYQQTPGQGLQFLFEYFSETQRNKGNFPGRFSGRQFSNSRSEMNVSTLELGDSALYLCASWFSGGNEQFFGPGTRLTVL.

This clone occurred a few times. V usage is TRBV10-3 and J usage is TRBJ1-2, with 11 bases identical to TRBD1. Losses at the gene ends were 10 bases for V and 1 base for J; bases not matched to a gene: 5. This CDR3 comprises 14 residues. Germline V gene data show CDR1 as ENHRY and CDR2 as SYGVKD. As DNA, the CDR3 is TGTGCCAGTGGACAGGGGGCCTTTAACTATGGCTACACCTTC. Translated, it gives CASGQGAFNYGYTF.

This clone was counted once. The chain employs TRBV12-3 or TRBV12-4 and TRBJ1-3; D call uncertain. The V gene lost 5 bases and the J gene lost 4 bases, with 6 bases spanning the gap. The CDR3 extends over 12 amino acids. CDR3 loop: CASSPQGNTIYF. The CDR3 DNA reads TGTGCCAGCAGTCCTCAGGGAAACACCATATATTTT.

Here the CDR3 DNA reads TGTGCCAGCAGTGATAGGGCAGACTATGGCTACACCTTC. The encoded protein is CASSDRADYGYTF. The rearrangement links TRBV2 to TRBJ1-2; no firm D call. Deletions cut 3 bases from V and 3 bases from J, with 8 bases between. Looked up from germline, CDR1 is SNHLY and CDR2 is FYNNEI. This CDR3 comprises 13 residues.

This clone turned up a few times. The V gene is TRBV5-4, the J gene TRBJ2-1, with TRBD2 as a possible D gene (6 bases). This CDR3 is 16 amino acids long. Germline CDR1 SGHNT, CDR2 YYREEE (reference sequence). With 3 bases removed from V and 2 bases from J, the gap between germline ends came to 15 bases. The CDR3 DNA sequence: TGTGCCAGCAGCTCACCCCCCCGCGGGGCCTACAATGAGCAGTTCTTC. Its protein is CASSSPPRGAYNEQFF.

About this clone: An end of the junction differs from the germline gene, which may be a read error. This sequence joins TRBV28 and TRBJ1-2, with D perhaps TRBD1 (5 bases). The CDR3 spans 12 residues. Germline assignment: CDR1 MDHEN and CDR2 SYDVKM. The CDR3 protein is CASSLRGYGYTF. For the CDR3, the DNA is TGTGCCAGCAGTTTAAGGGGCTATGGCTACACTTTC.

The chain joins TRBV7-9 to TRBJ2-1; TRBD2 agrees at 11 bases. After removal of 5 bases from V and 8 bases from J, the junction contained 5 bases not matched to a gene. The CDR3 spans 14 residues. Germline V lookup: CDR1 SEHNR, CDR2 FQNEAQ (reference sequence). For the CDR3, the DNA is TGTGCCAGCAGCAATAGCGGGAGGGCCGATGAGCAGTTCTTC. Translated, it gives CASSNSGRADEQFF.

This chain links TRBV9 with TRBJ2-5; 8 nucleotides agree with TRBD2. From germline, CDR1 is SGDLS and CDR2 YYNGEE. This CDR3 contains 15 residues. V lost 3 bases and J lost 5; bases outside the gene matches: 9. The CDR3: CASSDRAGVGETQYF. Here the CDR3 DNA reads TGTGCCAGCAGCGACAGAGCGGGAGTGGGGGAGACCCAGTACTTC. Based on the CDR3 plus reference TRBV9 and TRBJ2-5, the full variable domain is DSGVTQTPKHLITATGQRVTLRCSPRSGDLSVYWYQQSLDQGLQFLIQYYNGEERAKGNILERFSAQQFPDLHSELNLSSLELGDSALYFCASSDRAGVGETQYFGPGTRLLVL.

This chain uses TRBV2 with TRBJ2-1, with D perhaps TRBD2 (5 bases). Trimming stripped 2 bases from V and 5 bases from J, with 10 bases between. The CDR3 runs to 14 residues. Germline values: CDR1 SNHLY, CDR2 FYNNEI. CDR3 sequence reads: CASSESEGNNEQFF. The CDR3 coding sequence is TGTGCCAGCAGTGAATCCGAGGGAAACAATGAGCAGTTCTTC.

V gene TRBV5-1 combines with J gene TRBJ2-1; 13 nucleotides agree with TRBD2. The CDR3 extends over 15 amino acids. Unmatched junction bases numbered 7, after V lost 3 bases and J lost 10 bases. Germline CDR1 SGHRS, CDR2 YFSETQ. The CDR3 DNA sequence: TGCGCCAGCAGCTCCGGACTAGCGGGAGTTGGAGAGCAGTTCTTC. Protein sequence: CASSSGLAGVGEQFF.

The chain joins TRBV10-1 to TRBJ1-2, with D hard to call. Trimming removed 5 bases at V and 4 bases at J, with 14 bases between. CDR1 is WNHNN and CDR2 is SYGVQD in the germline V gene (reference sequence). The CDR3 sequence is 14 residues long. This chain's CDR3 is CASSPAGRLYGYTF. The CDR3 DNA is TGCGCCAGCAGTCCGGCCGGCAGGCTCTATGGCTACACCTTC.

This sequence joins TRBV18 and TRBJ1-1; no reliable D call. Germline loops: CDR1 KGHSH, CDR2 LQKENI. The germline V and J ends were trimmed by 2 bases and 5 bases, with 18 bases remaining between them. This CDR3 is 16 amino acids long. The CDR3 DNA sequence: TGTGCCAGCTCACCAACCTCCGGACCCCCGGGGACTGAAGCTTTCTTT. Protein: CASSPTSGPPGTEAFF.